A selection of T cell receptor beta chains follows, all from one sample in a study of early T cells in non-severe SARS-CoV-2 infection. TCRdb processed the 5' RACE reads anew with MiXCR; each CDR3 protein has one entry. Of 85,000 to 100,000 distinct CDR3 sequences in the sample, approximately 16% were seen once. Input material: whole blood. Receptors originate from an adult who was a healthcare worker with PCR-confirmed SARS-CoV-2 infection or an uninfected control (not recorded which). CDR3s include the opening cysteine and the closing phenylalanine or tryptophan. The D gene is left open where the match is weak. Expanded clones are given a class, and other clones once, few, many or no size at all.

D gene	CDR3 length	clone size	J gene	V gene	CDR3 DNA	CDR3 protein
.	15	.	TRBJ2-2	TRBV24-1	TGTGCCACCAGTGGGGGCAGGGAATTGACCGGGGAGCTGTTTTTT	CATSGGRELTGELFF
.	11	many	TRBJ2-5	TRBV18	TGTGCCAGCTCTTACCAAGAGACCCAGTACTTC	CASSYQETQYF
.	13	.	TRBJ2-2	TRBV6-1	TGTGCCAGCAGTTCCGGGGGCAACGGGGAGCTGTTTTTT	CASSSGGNGELFF
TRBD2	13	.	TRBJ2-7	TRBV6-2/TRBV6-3	TGTGCCAGCTCTGGGGGGGAAACGGGCGAGCAGTACTTC	CASSGGETGEQYF
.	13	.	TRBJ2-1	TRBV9	TGTGCCAGCGATGCGGGACAATACAATGAGCAGTTCTTC	CASDAGQYNEQFF
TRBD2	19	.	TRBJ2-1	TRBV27	TGTGCCAGCAGTTTAAGGTTCCCGTCCCCCACTAGCGTCCACAATGAGCAGTTCTTC	CASSLRFPSPTSVHNEQFF
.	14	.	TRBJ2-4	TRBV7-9	TGTGCCAGCAGCTTAATAGAGGGCAAAAACATTCAGTACTTC	CASSLIEGKNIQYF
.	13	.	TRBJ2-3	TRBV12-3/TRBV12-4	TGTGCCACCTCCCGTGCGGCCACAGATACGCAGTATTTT	CATSRAATDTQYF
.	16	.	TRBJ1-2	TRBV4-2	TGTGCCAGCAGCCAAGTCTCTCTTGGGGGGGTACGTGGCTACACCTTC	CASSQVSLGGVRGYTF
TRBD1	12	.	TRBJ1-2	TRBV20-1	TGCAGGCCTGGACAGGGGCCTTATGGCTACACCTTC	CRPGQGPYGYTF
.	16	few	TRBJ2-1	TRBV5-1	TGCGCCAGCAGCTTGGCCCTAGCCGGATCCTACAATGAGCAGTTCTTC	CASSLALAGSYNEQFF
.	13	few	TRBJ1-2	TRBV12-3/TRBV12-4	TGTGCCAGCAGCCCCGACAGGTCCAGGGGCTACACCTTC	CASSPDRSRGYTF
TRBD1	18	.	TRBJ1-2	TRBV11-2	TGTGCCAGCAGCTCCACTTGGGACAGGGATCCACAGAACTATGGCTACACCTTC	CASSSTWDRDPQNYGYTF
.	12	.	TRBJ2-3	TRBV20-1	TGCAGTGCTAGCGGGAGTAGAGATACGCAGTATTTT	CSASGSRDTQYF
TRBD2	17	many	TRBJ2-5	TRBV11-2	TGTGCCAGCAGCTTCAGCTACGGGACTAGGTACCATGGGACCCAGTACTTC	CASSFSYGTRYHGTQYF
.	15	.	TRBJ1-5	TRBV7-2	TGTGCCAGCAGCTCTGAGGGGTATAGCAATCAGCCCCAGCATTTT	CASSSEGYSNQPQHF
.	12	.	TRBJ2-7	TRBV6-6	TGTGCCAGCAGTTACTCGATCTACGAGCAGTACTTC	CASSYSIYEQYF
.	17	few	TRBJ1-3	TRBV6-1	TGTGCCAGCAGTGAACCCTGGGCCGACCAGTCTGGAAACACCATATATTTT	CASSEPWADQSGNTIYF
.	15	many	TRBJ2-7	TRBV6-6	TGTGCCAGCAGTTACGGAAGAGGGGGTGATTACGAGCAGTACTTC	CASSYGRGGDYEQYF
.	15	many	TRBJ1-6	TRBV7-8	TGTGCCAGCAGCTTAAGAGGACGGAAAAATTCACCCCTCCACTTT	CASSLRGRKNSPLHF
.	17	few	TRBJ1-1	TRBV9	TGTGCCAGCAGCGTAGGGGCGCGGAGGGGCAGCGGCACTGAAGCTTTCTTT	CASSVGARRGSGTEAFF
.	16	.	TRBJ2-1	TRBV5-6	TGTGCCAGCAGCCCACCCGGGACTCGCTCCTACAATGAGCAGTTCTTC	CASSPPGTRSYNEQFF